Listed here are 21 T cell receptor beta chains from one sample, sequenced in a study of T cells in Graves' hyperthyroidism and ophthalmopathy. TCR beta CDR3 region amplification was performed from RNA transcripts. HTBI primers were employed in a first-round RT-PCR of the TCR CDR3. TCRdb processed the multiplex PCR reads anew with MiXCR; each CDR3 protein has one entry. The sample includes about 290,000 distinct CDR3 sequences, around 15% seen only once; the top ten take over 30%. The sequenced sample was blood. These receptors were taken from a woman aged 50 to 60 with Graves' hyperthyroidism that later progressed to Graves' ophthalmopathy.

In its sample, this clonotype was seen many times. This rearrangement joins TRBV28 to TRBJ1-2; 7 bases line up with TRBD1. V was pared by 10 bases and J by 3 bases, with 8 bases of the junction left unmatched. CDR3 size: 13 residues. CDR1 is MDHEN, CDR2 SYDVKM, per germline. DNA of the CDR3: TGTGCCATCCTGGTCGGGACAGACTATGGCTACACCTTC. As protein: CAILVGTDYGYTF.

This clonotype was seen a handful of times. The CDR3 protein is CASSFGANEQFF. The CDR3 DNA reads as TGTGCCAGCAGCTTCGGCGCGAATGAGCAGTTCTTC. The chain uses TRBV5-4 and TRBJ2-1; D uncertain. In germline, CDR1 is SGHNT, CDR2 YYREEE (reference sequence). V lost 2 bases and J lost 7, with 7 bases in between. The CDR3 sequence is 12 residues long.

For this clonotype: This clone may be a read error of a much larger clone one base away. CDR3 protein: CASSFRDYNSPFHF. DNA for the CDR3: TGTGCCAGCAGCTTCAGGGATTATAATTCACCCTTCCACTTT. The V and J genes are TRBV13 and TRBJ1-6; TRBD1 is a possible D gene (5 bases). This CDR3 has 14 amino acids. In germline, CDR1 is PRHDT, CDR2 FYEKMQ (reference sequence).

This CDR3 is CASSGTNREPLTSYGYTF. CDR3 nucleotide sequence: TGTGCCAGCAGTGGGACCAACCGGGAGCCCCTCACCAGCTATGGCTACACCTTC. The chain links TRBV6-1 to TRBJ1-2; D remains ambiguous. Per the germline V gene, CDR1 is MNHNS and CDR2 is SASEGT. V was clipped by 4 bases and J by 4 bases, with 25 bases between them. The length of the CDR3 is 18 residues.

This clonotype was counted ten times or more. The rearrangement links TRBV20-1 to TRBJ2-3, with 10 bases aligning to TRBD2. This CDR3 is 14 amino acids long. With V trimmed by 6 bases and J by 8 bases, 11 bases remained unmatched. CDR1 and CDR2 from the germline V gene are DFQATT and SNEGSKA (reference sequence). The CDR3 is CSASSGTSETTQYF. Written as DNA, the CDR3 is TGCAGTGCCAGCTCCGGGACTAGCGAGACTACGCAGTATTTT.

This clonotype was detected many times. The J gene is TRBJ2-3, the V gene TRBV2, with 9 bases fitting TRBD1. With V trimmed by 3 bases and J by 3 bases, 7 bases remained unmatched. Germline assignment: CDR1 SNHLY and CDR2 FYNNEI. This CDR3 comprises 16 residues. The CDR3: CASSDRDRGTTDTQYF. CDR3 coding DNA: TGTGCCAGCAGTGACCGTGACAGGGGGACGACAGATACGCAGTATTTT.

This clonotype was observed at least ten times. The chain employs TRBV6-1 and TRBJ1-2; TRBD1 matches at 7 bases. The CDR3 contains 15 residues. V lost 5 bases, J lost 4 bases, and 10 bases stayed unmatched. The germline V gene has CDR1 MNHNS and CDR2 SASEGT. In DNA form, the CDR3 reads TGTGCCAGCAGTAGGGGGGCAGGGGGGAGCTATGGCTACACCTTC. Translated: CASSRGAGGSYGYTF.

Ten or more counts support this clonotype. The rearrangement links TRBV5-1 to TRBJ1-2, with a possible D match to TRBD1 (6 bases). This CDR3 is built from 14 residues. The germline V gene encodes CDR1 SGHRS and CDR2 YFSETQ. Trimming stripped 5 bases from V and 0 bases from J, with 11 bases between. CDR3 in DNA: TGCGCCAGCAGGGACAGAACTACTAACTATGGCTACACCTTC. Encoded protein: CASRDRTTNYGYTF.

The genes are TRBV20-1 and TRBJ1-1; D gene uncertain. The CDR3 is made up of 13 amino acids. Germline V gene sequence: CDR1 DFQATT, CDR2 SNEGSKA (reference sequence). V was cut by 4 bases and J by 4 bases, with 13 bases left in between. This CDR3 is CSAKQRRGTEAFF. The CDR3 DNA is TGCAGTGCTAAACAGCGGCGGGGCACTGAAGCTTTCTTT.

The chain has TRBV7-8 and TRBJ1-1; 9 bases agree with TRBD1. Per germline, CDR1 SGHVS and CDR2 FQNEAQ. CDR3 length: 17 amino acids. The ends lost 5 bases at V and 4 bases at J; junction bases unmatched: 14. CDR3 sequence reads: CASSPSRATGGVTEAFF. DNA of the CDR3: TGTGCCAGCAGCCCCTCCCGCGCGACAGGGGGTGTCACTGAAGCTTTCTTT. Variable domain in full (rest from reference TRBV7-8 and TRBJ1-1): GAGVSQSPRYKVAKRGQDVALRCDPISGHVSLFWYQQALGQGPEFLTYFQNEAQLDKSGLPSDRFFAERPEGSVSTLKIQRTQQEDSAVYLCASSPSRATGGVTEAFFGQGTRLTVV.

This clonotype has at least ten counts. One junction end disagrees with the germline gene, perhaps due to a read error. The chain employs TRBV6-1 and TRBJ2-5, with D perhaps matching TRBD2 (6 bases). This CDR3 has 15 amino acids. Germline V gene data show CDR1 as MNHNS and CDR2 as SASEGT. CDR3 sequence: CATSPTGSGRETQYF. The CDR3 region has the DNA TGTGCCACCAGTCCAACCGGGAGCGGTAGAGAGACCCAGTACTTC.

This clonotype came up many times. The chain has TRBV20-1 and TRBJ2-1, with D perhaps matching TRBD2 (5 bases). Trimming shortened V by 3 bases and J by 7 bases, and 13 bases separated the two germline ends. The CDR3 loop spans 13 amino acids. Germline CDR1 is DFQATT and CDR2 is SNEGSKA (reference sequence). For the CDR3, the DNA is TGCAGTGCTAGGCCTCCTCGGGGAAATGAGCAGTTCTTC. Its protein is CSARPPRGNEQFF.

Concerning this clonotype: Compared with germline, one end of the junction differs, possibly owing to a read error. The chain carries TRBV5-6 and TRBJ1-1; the D gene is possibly TRBD1 (5 bases). The CDR3 runs 14 residues. Germline CDR1 and CDR2: SGHDT and YYEEEE. The CDR3 loop reads CVSGKGVARREAFF. CDR3 DNA sequence: TGTGTCAGCGGAAAAGGGGTCGCGCGCCGTGAAGCTTTCTTT.

This clonotype was seen repeatedly, ten times or more. The chain uses TRBV7-9 and TRBJ2-1; 11 bases line up with TRBD2. V lost 5 bases, J lost 4 bases, and 7 bases stayed unmatched. The CDR3 has 16 amino acids. In germline, CDR1 is SEHNR, CDR2 FQNEAQ (reference sequence). Written as DNA, the CDR3 is TGTGCCAGCAGCGACAGGACTAGCGGGCGGTACAATGAGCAGTTCTTC. It translates to CASSDRTSGRYNEQFF.

This clonotype was picked up many times. The gene calls are TRBV20-1 and TRBJ2-7; D gene uncertain. This CDR3 is built from 11 residues. V lost 6 bases to trimming and J lost 3 bases, with 9 bases between them. Germline V CDR1 and CDR2: DFQATT, SNEGSKA (reference sequence). This CDR3 reads CSATQLYEQYF. DNA of the CDR3: TGCAGTGCCACCCAACTCTACGAGCAGTACTTC.

The chain uses TRBV6-6 and TRBJ1-2; the D is unclear. Trimming took 3 bases from V and 6 from J, leaving 14 bases between them. The CDR3 is 14 residues long. CDR1 and CDR2 from the germline V gene are MNHNY and SVGAGI (reference sequence). CDR3 in DNA: TGTGCCAGCAGTTATCGACCTGACGGTGATGGCTACACCTTC. Encoded protein: CASSYRPDGDGYTF.

This clonotype showed up just a few times. The gene calls are TRBV19 and TRBJ2-5; D not resolved. V lost 1 base and J 5 bases, leaving 14 bases between the germline ends. Per germline, CDR1 LNHDA and CDR2 SQIVND (reference sequence). The CDR3 is 15 residues long. CDR3 bases: TGTGCCAGTAGTATAGGGAATTTCGGATCGGAGACCCAGTACTTC. Amino acid sequence: CASSIGNFGSETQYF.

This clonotype was observed many times. V and J are TRBV10-3 and TRBJ1-5, with 7 bases identical to TRBD1. CDR3 length equals 14 residues. CDR1 ENHRY and CDR2 SYGVKD come from the germline V gene. V shed 4 bases and J 8 bases; nucleotides not matched to a gene: 8. The CDR3: CAISGQGRGEPQHF. The CDR3 DNA is TGTGCCATCAGTGGACAGGGACGAGGAGAGCCCCAGCATTTT.

This clonotype was recorded many times. V gene TRBV24-1 combines with J gene TRBJ2-2; the D gene is possibly TRBD1 (6 bases). CDR1 KGHDR and CDR2 SFDVKD come from the germline V gene. Trimming removed 1 base at V and 0 bases at J, with 11 bases between. This CDR3 spans 17 amino acids. This chain's CDR3 is CATSDFRKGANTGELFF. DNA for the CDR3: TGTGCCACCAGTGATTTTAGGAAGGGGGCGAACACCGGGGAGCTGTTTTTT.

This clonotype showed up many times. This chain links TRBV5-1 with TRBJ2-1; unclear D gene. Per germline, CDR1 SGHRS and CDR2 YFSETQ. V dropped 0 bases and J dropped 0 bases, with 7 bases sitting between them. The length of the CDR3 is 15 residues. The chain's CDR3 is CASSLVSPSYNEQFF. CDR3 coding DNA: TGCGCCAGCAGCTTGGTCAGTCCCTCCTACAATGAGCAGTTCTTC.

V and J are TRBV20-1 and TRBJ2-1; 8 bases agree with TRBD2. This CDR3 comprises 17 residues. V lost 0 bases to trimming and J lost 4 bases; unmatched junction nucleotides: 11. Germline V gene data show CDR1 as DFQATT and CDR2 as SNEGSKA (reference sequence). In nucleotides, the CDR3 is TGCAGTGCTAGAGAAGGAGCCCCGAGCGGGAGATACAATGAGCAGTTCTTC. Protein: CSAREGAPSGRYNEQFF.